The 29 T cell receptor beta chains presented below share a single source sample, sequenced in a study of beta chain features in type 1 diabetes. Study findings and constraints: People with Type 1 diabetes carried modestly yet significantly shorter TCRB CDR3s in all four CD4+ subsets.

Antigens of these TCRs are unknown. The whole isolated RNA underwent reverse transcription, so sequencing captured expressed TCRB transcripts. TCRdb keeps only in-frame clones here, not all; method: immunoSEQ multiplex PCR. The sample has about 700,000 clones; 13% are singletons. Sequencing used naive CD4+ T cells from blood. The receptors were sampled from a man between 18 and 29 years old with type 1 diabetes.

The chain links TRBV6-5 to TRBJ1-4, with TRBD1 as a possible D gene (6 bases). V lost 6 bases, J lost 3 bases, and 14 bases lay in between. Germline V gene lookup returns CDR1 MNHEY and CDR2 SVGAGI. The CDR3 length is 15 residues. The CDR3: CASSQERGPNEKLFF. CDR3 coding DNA: TGTGCCAGCAGCCAGGAGCGGGGGCCTAATGAAAAACTGTTTTTT.

The rearrangement uses TRBV29-1 and TRBJ1-1, with D possibly being TRBD1 (6 bases). The V gene's germline CDR1 is SQVTM and CDR2 ANQGSEA. The CDR3 is 15 amino acids. The ends were cut back, 6 bases at V and 5 bases at J, with 22 bases in the middle. For the CDR3, the DNA is TGCAGCGTAGTCCACTCACAGGGTGGGGGGACTGAAGCTTTCTTT. Translating it yields CSVVHSQGGGTEAFF.

This clone has more than one count but fewer than ten. CDR3: CSVEVGDPSSYNEQFF. DNA for the CDR3: TGCAGCGTTGAAGTGGGAGACCCGAGCTCCTACAATGAGCAGTTCTTC. V and J are TRBV29-1 and TRBJ2-1, with a weak D call TRBD2 (5 bases). This CDR3 has 16 residues. Germline V gene sequence: CDR1 SQVTM, CDR2 ANQGSEA. V was shortened by 1 base and J by 0 bases, with 13 bases between the two germline ends.

The chain links TRBV5-1 to TRBJ2-1; the D gene could be TRBD1 or TRBD2 (6 bases each). Trimming took off 4 bases at V and 1 base at J, with 9 bases between the two ends. Germline values: CDR1 SGHRS, CDR2 YFSETQ. CDR3 size: 14 residues. The CDR3 loop is CASSKGGSYNEQFF. The CDR3 bases are TGCGCCAGCAGCAAGGGGGGTTCCTACAATGAGCAGTTCTTC.

This clone was counted only a few times. This chain joins TRBV18 and TRBJ2-1; no firm D call. Germline assignment: CDR1 KGHSH and CDR2 LQKENI. V lost 0 bases to trimming and J lost 0 bases, with 9 bases between them. The length of the CDR3 is 16 residues. CDR3: CASSPPTQSSYNEQFF. CDR3 coding DNA: TGTGCCAGCTCACCACCCACCCAAAGCTCCTACAATGAGCAGTTCTTC.

The V and J genes are TRBV7-9 and TRBJ2-7; TRBD2 agrees at 10 bases. Germline assignment: CDR1 SEHNR and CDR2 FQNEAQ (reference sequence). The CDR3 runs 15 residues. The V and J ends lost 1 base and 4 bases, in that order; junction bases with no gene match: 4. The CDR3 protein is CASSLDGTSVYEQYF. The CDR3 coding sequence is TGTGCCAGCAGCTTAGATGGGACTAGCGTGTACGAGCAGTACTTC. The complete variable domain, with remaining parts taken from reference TRBV7-9 and TRBJ2-7, reads DTGVSQNPRHKITKRGQNVTFRCDPISEHNRLYWYRQTLGQGPEFLTYFQNEAQLEKSRLLSDRFSAERPKGSFSTLEIQRTEQGDSAMYLCASSLDGTSVYEQYFGPGTRLTVT.

The rearrangement joins TRBV30 to TRBJ1-3; D ambiguous. With 5 bases removed from V and 4 bases from J, the gap between germline ends came to 12 bases. From germline, CDR1 is GTSNPN and CDR2 SVGIG (reference sequence). The CDR3 runs to 13 residues. The CDR3 protein is CAWCLPPGNTIYF. DNA for the CDR3: TGTGCCTGGTGTCTCCCTCCGGGAAACACCATATATTTT.

A few counts support this clone. The CDR3 is CASSLLEETQYF. The CDR3 nucleotides read TGTGCCAGCAGCCTGCTCGAGGAGACCCAGTACTTC. V gene TRBV5-6 combines with J gene TRBJ2-5; no reliable D call. V was cut by 4 bases and J by 5 bases, with 9 bases left in between. Per the germline V gene, CDR1 is SGHDT and CDR2 is YYEEEE. The CDR3 covers 12 residues.

This clone has a handful of counts. V usage is TRBV7-2 and J usage is TRBJ1-1; 8 bases match TRBD1. The CDR3 is 14 residues long. Trimming at V came to 4 bases and at J to 12 bases, leaving 13 bases not matched to a gene. From germline, CDR1 is SGHTA and CDR2 FQGNSA. This CDR3 reads CASSWRGGTGLSFF. DNA of the CDR3: TGTGCCAGCAGCTGGAGAGGCGGGACAGGTCTTTCTTTCTTT.

This clone has a handful of counts. The gene calls are TRBV9 and TRBJ2-5; D might be TRBD1 or TRBD2, each matching 5 bases. Trimming took 0 bases from V and 10 from J, leaving 13 bases between them. Germline CDR1 SGDLS, CDR2 YYNGEE. The CDR3 contains 13 residues. The CDR3 DNA reads TGTGCCAGCAGCGTAGCACAGGCCGAGGGCCAGTACTTC. Residues: CASSVAQAEGQYF.

The chain recombines TRBV5-4 with TRBJ1-5; D uncertain. The germline V gene has CDR1 SGHNT and CDR2 YYREEE (reference sequence). CDR3 length: 14 residues. V lost 0 bases and J lost 4, with 8 bases in between. Here the CDR3 DNA reads TGTGCCAGCAGCTTGGATTCGGGAAATCAGCCCCAGCATTTT. Protein sequence: CASSLDSGNQPQHF.

This clone was observed a handful of times. This chain uses TRBV7-8 with TRBJ1-5; possible D gene TRBD1, 5 bases. This CDR3 has 16 residues. The V gene lost 5 bases and the J gene lost 2 bases, with 16 bases spanning the gap. Germline CDR1 reads SGHVS; CDR2 reads FQNEAQ. The CDR3 bases are TGTGCCAGCAGCCCAGGTGGGGGAGGCGGCAATCAGCCCCAGCATTTT. Its protein is CASSPGGGGGNQPQHF. The full variable domain, with the rest looked up from reference TRBV7-8 and TRBJ1-5, is GAGVSQSPRYKVAKRGQDVALRCDPISGHVSLFWYQQALGQGPEFLTYFQNEAQLDKSGLPSDRFFAERPEGSVSTLKIQRTQQEDSAVYLCASSPGGGGGNQPQHFGDGTRLSIL.

This clone was counted only a few times. This chain joins TRBV6-5 and TRBJ2-7; D may be TRBD1 or TRBD2 (5 bases each). From germline, CDR1 is MNHEY and CDR2 SVGAGI. V was clipped by 6 bases and J by 1 base, with 10 bases between them. The CDR3 runs to 13 residues. CDR3 loop: CASRWGRSYEQYF. CDR3 in DNA: TGTGCCAGCAGATGGGGACGGTCCTACGAGCAGTACTTC.

There are a few counts of this clone. The chain links TRBV9 to TRBJ2-6, with D tentatively TRBD2 (5 bases). The germline V gene encodes CDR1 SGDLS and CDR2 YYNGEE. V was pared by 0 bases and J by 0 bases, with 10 bases between. The CDR3 spans 17 residues. This chain's CDR3 is CASSVDPGSSGANVLTF. For the CDR3, the DNA is TGTGCCAGCAGCGTAGACCCGGGGAGCTCTGGGGCCAACGTCCTGACTTTC.

The CDR3 loop is CASSLPQGGETQYF. As DNA, the CDR3 is TGTGCCAGCAGTTTACCCCAGGGAGGGGAGACCCAGTACTTC. This chain uses TRBV28 with TRBJ2-5; 7 bases fit TRBD2. Germline V lookup: CDR1 MDHEN, CDR2 SYDVKM. The CDR3 extends over 14 amino acids. Germline trimming cut 2 bases from V and 5 bases from J; bases unmatched to any gene: 5.

This sequence joins TRBV4-1 and TRBJ1-5; TRBD1 agrees at 8 bases. The germline gives CDR1 MGHRA, CDR2 YSYEKL. The CDR3 spans 16 residues. V lost 4 bases to trimming and J lost 2 bases; unmatched junction nucleotides: 7. The DNA for the CDR3 is TGCGCCAGCAGCCGCGGGACAGGTGGGGGCAATCAGCCCCAGCATTTT. Protein sequence: CASSRGTGGGNQPQHF.

This clone was seen more than once but under ten times. The rearrangement uses TRBV30 and TRBJ1-1, with TRBD1 matching 9 bases. Germline V gene sequence: CDR1 GTSNPN, CDR2 SVGIG (reference sequence). With V trimmed by 2 bases and J by 5 bases, 3 bases remained unmatched. The CDR3 totals 13 residues. CDR3 loop: CAWSRTGETEAFF. For the CDR3, the DNA is TGTGCCTGGAGTAGGACAGGGGAAACTGAAGCTTTCTTT.

About this clone itself: This specimen includes other DNA sequences encoding the same CDR3. The chain joins TRBV30 to TRBJ1-5; perhaps TRBD1 as D (5 bases). Trimming took 1 base from V and 6 from J, leaving 10 bases between them. CDR1 and CDR2 from the germline V gene are GTSNPN and SVGIG (reference sequence). This CDR3 region has 13 residues. The CDR3, as DNA: TGTGCCTGGAGTGGGGGGGGAGGTCAGCCCCAGCATTTT. This gives the protein CAWSGGGGQPQHF.

This clone was detected a few times. This rearrangement joins TRBV5-1 to TRBJ1-4, with TRBD1 as a possible D gene (5 bases). Deletions cut 4 bases from V and 4 bases from J, with 14 bases between. The CDR3 has 15 residues. Germline CDR1 and CDR2: SGHRS and YFSETQ. The CDR3 reads CASSVDGTLNEKLFF. CDR3 bases: TGCGCCAGCAGCGTGGACGGGACCCTTAATGAAAAACTGTTTTTT. The full variable domain, completed using reference TRBV5-1 and TRBJ1-4, is KAGVTQTPRYLIKTRGQQVTLSCSPISGHRSVSWYQQTPGQGLQFLFEYFSETQRNKGNFPGRFSGRQFSNSRSEMNVSTLELGDSALYLCASSVDGTLNEKLFFGSGTQLSVL.

The chain combines TRBV7-2 with TRBJ2-5; unclear D gene. CDR3 length: 14 amino acids. V shed 1 base and J shed 3 bases, with 9 bases lying between them. In germline, CDR1 is SGHTA, CDR2 FQGNSA. The CDR3 loop reads CASSLVGTEETQYF. In DNA form, the CDR3 reads TGTGCCAGCAGCTTAGTCGGCACTGAAGAGACCCAGTACTTC.

This clone was counted a few times. V usage is TRBV4-1 and J usage is TRBJ1-6; no firm D call. CDR1 is MGHRA and CDR2 is YSYEKL in the germline V gene. CDR3 size: 17 residues. Trimming shortened V by 0 bases and J by 8 bases, and 17 bases separated the two germline ends. The chain's CDR3 is CASSQERRDSADSPLHF. The CDR3 region has the DNA TGCGCCAGCAGCCAAGAGCGGAGAGATAGTGCGGATTCACCCCTCCACTTT.

The chain joins TRBV14 to TRBJ2-7, with 7 bases fitting TRBD1. Germline CDR1 and CDR2: SGHDN and FVKESK. This CDR3 contains 15 residues. Germline trimming cut 1 base from V and 3 bases from J; bases unmatched to any gene: 6. CDR3 protein: CASSQGDSYSYEQYF. In DNA form, the CDR3 reads TGTGCCAGCAGCCAAGGGGACAGTTACAGCTACGAGCAGTACTTC.

V is TRBV28 and J is TRBJ2-7; D is possibly TRBD1 or TRBD2 (5 bases each). The V end was cut by 10 bases, the J end by 3 bases, with 19 bases between. The germline V gene has CDR1 MDHEN and CDR2 SYDVKM. The CDR3 contains 14 residues. The CDR3 loop is CAISGRGRGYEQYF. CDR3 sequence (DNA): TGTGCCATATCCGGACGGGGCCGGGGCTACGAGCAGTACTTC.

The rearrangement joins TRBV20-1 to TRBJ1-4; the D gene is possibly TRBD1 (5 bases). This CDR3 has 11 residues. Germline V gene lookup returns CDR1 DFQATT and CDR2 SNEGSKA (reference sequence). The germline V and J ends were trimmed by 7 bases and 7 bases, with 10 bases remaining between them. The CDR3 DNA reads TGCAGTGTCCGGGGGGGTGAAAAACTGTTTTTT. It specifies CSVRGGEKLFF.

V gene TRBV12-5 combines with J gene TRBJ2-5; D remains unclear. Germline assignment: CDR1 LGHNT and CDR2 FRNRAP. There are 11 residues in the CDR3. With 9 bases removed from V and 4 bases from J, the gap between germline ends came to 9 bases. This CDR3 is CASHPSETQYF. In DNA form, the CDR3 reads TGTGCTAGCCACCCCTCAGAGACCCAGTACTTC. The full variable domain, completed using reference TRBV12-5 and TRBJ2-5, is DARVTQTPRHKVTEMGQEVTMRCQPILGHNTVFWYRQTMMQGLELLAYFRNRAPLDDSGMPKDRFSAEMPDATLATLKIQPSEPRDSAVYFCASHPSETQYFGPGTRLLVL.

On this clone itself: At the DNA level, this CDR3 is encoded by other sequences in the same sample as well. This rearrangement joins TRBV9 to TRBJ2-3, with a tentative D call TRBD1 (6 bases). Germline CDR1 reads SGDLS; CDR2 reads YYNGEE. Trimming left V 0 bases short and J 2 bases short, with 7 bases between. The CDR3 is 14 amino acids. The CDR3 region has the DNA TGTGCCAGCAGCGTAGGGACAGCCACAGATACGCAGTATTTT. Encoded protein: CASSVGTATDTQYF.

This clone has only a few counts. V usage is TRBV29-1 and J usage is TRBJ2-3, with 14 nucleotides matching TRBD2. The germline V gene has CDR1 SQVTM and CDR2 ANQGSEA. The CDR3 contains 14 residues. The J segment lost 4 bases and the V segment lost 5 bases, leaving 2 bases of the junction unmatched. CDR3: CSVKTSGGADTQYF. CDR3 bases: TGCAGCGTTAAGACTAGCGGGGGGGCAGATACGCAGTATTTT.

The V gene is TRBV18, the J gene TRBJ2-7; 7 bases are shared with TRBD2. Unmatched junction bases numbered 2, after V lost 0 bases and J lost 6 bases. The CDR3 consists of 13 residues. CDR1 KGHSH and CDR2 LQKENI come from the germline V gene. In DNA form, the CDR3 reads TGTGCCAGCTCACCACCGGGGGAGGGCGAGCAGTACTTC. Protein product: CASSPPGEGEQYF.

For this clone: This same CDR3 is encoded by further DNA sequences in the sample. The chain combines TRBV7-2 with TRBJ2-1; 8 bases map to TRBD2. V gave up 0 bases and J gave up 2 bases; unmatched junction bases: 3. The CDR3 runs to 16 residues. Germline-derived CDR1 and CDR2 are SGHTA and FQGNSA. CDR3 sequence: CASSLAGAGAYNEQFF. The CDR3 nucleotides read TGTGCCAGCAGCTTAGCTGGAGCGGGGGCCTACAATGAGCAGTTCTTC.